The 9 T cell receptor beta chains given below trace back to one sample, sequenced in a study of shared clonotypes between healthy human individuals. CD8 cells regarded as naive lacked CD45RO, were positively chosen for CCR7, and omitted terminally differentiated effector memory CD45RA+ cells. Assay: immunoSEQ multiplex PCR; the TCRdb copy retains only in-frame clones and omits some. The data contain some 580,000 clones, roughly 98% of them singletons. Sequenced: naive CD8+ T cells sorted from blood. These receptors all stem from a man aged 25 to 45 in good health.

The gene calls are TRBV11-2 and TRBJ2-5, with a tentative D call TRBD2 (7 bases). The CDR3 runs to 15 residues. V was shortened by 5 bases and J by 1 base, with 14 bases between the two germline ends. The V gene's germline CDR1 is SGHAT and CDR2 FQNNGV. In nucleotides, the CDR3 is TGTGCCAGCAGCCCAGGGGCGGGAGCCCAAGAGACCCAGTACTTC. This encodes CASSPGAGAQETQYF. The entire variable domain, with the rest obtained from reference TRBV11-2 and TRBJ2-5, is as follows: EAGVAQSPRYKIIEKRQSVAFWCNPISGHATLYWYQQILGQGPKLLIQFQNNGVVDDSQLPKDRFSAERLKGVDSTLKIQPAKLEDSAVYLCASSPGAGAQETQYFGPGTRLLVL.

This chain joins TRBV5-1 and TRBJ2-3, with D tentatively TRBD1 (5 bases). This CDR3 comprises 11 residues. Germline V gene data show CDR1 as SGHRS and CDR2 as YFSETQ. Trimming removed 5 bases at V and 6 bases at J, with 7 bases between. CDR3 in DNA: TGCGCCAGCAGACAGGCGGATACGCAGTATTTT. It encodes CASRQADTQYF.

The rearrangement uses TRBV27 and TRBJ2-7, with unresolved D. V lost 6 bases to trimming and J lost 3 bases, with 24 bases between them. Germline-derived CDR1 and CDR2 are MNHEY and SMNVEV (reference sequence). The CDR3 is 17 amino acids. The CDR3 DNA reads as TGTGCCAGCAGCCCCGGTATGACCGGGCAGCCCCGCTACGAGCAGTACTTC. Amino acids: CASSPGMTGQPRYEQYF.

The rearrangement joins TRBV5-4 to TRBJ1-1; D gene ambiguous. The CDR3 is 12 residues long. The germline CDR1 and CDR2 sequences are SGHNT and YYREEE (reference sequence). Trimming stripped 6 bases from V and 1 base from J, with 7 bases between. The CDR3 sequence is CASNPPNTEAFF. CDR3 bases: TGTGCCAGCAACCCACCGAACACTGAAGCTTTCTTT.

The chain joins TRBV11-3 to TRBJ2-3; possible D gene TRBD1, 5 bases. The ends were cut back, 5 bases at V and 3 bases at J, with 15 bases in the middle. The CDR3 is 15 residues long. Germline CDR1 reads SGHNT; CDR2 reads YENEEA. CDR3 loop: CASSPGISATDTQYF. The CDR3 DNA reads TGTGCCAGCAGCCCAGGGATAAGCGCGACAGATACGCAGTATTTT.

The rearrangement links TRBV19 to TRBJ2-1, with 12 bases fitting TRBD2. V gave up 3 bases and J gave up 0 bases; unmatched junction bases: 18. This CDR3 comprises 22 residues. Germline values: CDR1 LNHDA, CDR2 SQIVND (reference sequence). The CDR3 sequence is CASSIGTWASGRATSSYNEQFF. The CDR3 nucleotides read TGTGCCAGTAGTATTGGGACGTGGGCTAGCGGGAGGGCCACGAGCTCCTACAATGAGCAGTTCTTC.

The rearrangement uses TRBV5-6 and TRBJ2-7, with 8 nucleotides matching TRBD1. The germline V gene has CDR1 SGHDT and CDR2 YYEEEE. V was clipped by 4 bases and J by 7 bases; unmatched bases: 10. CDR3 length: 14 residues. The CDR3 region is CASSRQGSLWEQYF. The CDR3 coding sequence is TGTGCCAGCAGCCGACAGGGGAGCCTTTGGGAGCAGTACTTC.

The rearrangement uses TRBV4-1 and TRBJ2-1; D not resolved. The CDR3 is made up of 15 amino acids. V was trimmed by 2 bases and J by 8 bases, leaving 16 bases between them. CDR1 MGHRA and CDR2 YSYEKL come from the germline V gene. Written as DNA, the CDR3 is TGCGCCAGCAGCCAAATACCGGGCCTAGGAGATGAGCAGTTCTTC. Amino acid sequence: CASSQIPGLGDEQFF.

The chain links TRBV27 to TRBJ2-7; 7 bases map to TRBD1. This CDR3 has 15 residues. From germline, CDR1 is MNHEY and CDR2 SMNVEV (reference sequence). V dropped 2 bases and J dropped 1; count of bases not matched to a gene: 5. CDR3 coding DNA: TGTGCCAGCAGTTTAAAGGGGGCGGTATCCTACGAGCAGTACTTC. Its protein product is CASSLKGAVSYEQYF.